This record looks at one T cell receptor (beta chain) sequence and its context. At one end, the junction sequence differs from germline, possibly due to a read error. TCRdb itself ran the reads through MiXCR, one entry per CDR3 protein. The sample includes 60,000 to 70,000 distinct CDR3 sequences, 21% of them seen just once. The data originate from a study of lung T cells in sarcoidosis with Löfgren's syndrome. The clonotype originates from a human donor with sarcoidosis (Löfgren's syndrome or another form), or a control subject (not recorded which). What was sequenced was CD4+ T cells from PBMCs.

CDR3 bases: TGTGCCGGCAGCGGAATATCCCCTAGCACAGATACGCAGTATTTT. This encodes CAGSGISPSTDTQYF. This chain uses TRBV7-2 with TRBJ2-3; tentatively, D is TRBD2 (5 bases). The CDR3 sequence is 15 residues long. Germline values: CDR1 SGHTA, CDR2 FQGNSA.